This T cell receptor (beta chain) was profiled in a study of control samples from healthy donors and cancer patients. Produced via immunoSEQ multiplex PCR; TCRdb's table is partial and in-frame only. The table lists some 130,000 clones, more than 80% of them singletons. Germline values: CDR1 LGHDT, CDR2 YNNKEL (reference sequence). CDR3 length equals 12 residues. V was trimmed by 1 base and J by 4 bases, leaving 4 bases between them. Concerning this clone itself: This same CDR3 is encoded by further DNA sequences in the sample.

The chain recombines TRBV3-1 (or the pseudogene TRBV3-2) with TRBJ1-1, with unresolved D. Sequenced input: blood. The receptor comes from a man aged 35 to 55 in good health. In DNA form, the CDR3 reads TGTGCCAGCAGCCAAGTAGGCACTGAAGCTTTCTTT. Residues: CASSQVGTEAFF.